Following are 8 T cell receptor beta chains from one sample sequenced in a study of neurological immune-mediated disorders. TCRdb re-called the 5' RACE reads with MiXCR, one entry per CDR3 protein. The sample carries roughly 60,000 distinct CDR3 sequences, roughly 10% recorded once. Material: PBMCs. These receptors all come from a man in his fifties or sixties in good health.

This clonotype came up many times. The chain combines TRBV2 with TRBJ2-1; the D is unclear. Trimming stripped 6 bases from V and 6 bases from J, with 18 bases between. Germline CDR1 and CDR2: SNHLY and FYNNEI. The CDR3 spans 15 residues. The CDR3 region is CASSPQKTPTNEQFF. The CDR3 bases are TGTGCCAGCAGCCCACAGAAAACCCCCACCAATGAGCAGTTCTTC.

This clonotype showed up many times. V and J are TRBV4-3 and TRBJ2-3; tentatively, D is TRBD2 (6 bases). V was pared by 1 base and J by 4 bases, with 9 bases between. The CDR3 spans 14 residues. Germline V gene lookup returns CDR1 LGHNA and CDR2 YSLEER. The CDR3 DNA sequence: TGCGCCAGCAGCCAAGGGGGGGACGCAGATACGCAGTATTTT. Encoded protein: CASSQGGDADTQYF.

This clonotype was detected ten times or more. This CDR3 reads CASSQQGRDEQYF. The CDR3 DNA is TGTGCCAGCAGCCAACAGGGCAGGGACGAGCAGTACTTC. The V gene is TRBV3-1, the J gene TRBJ2-7, with a possible D match to TRBD1 (5 bases). The ends were cut back, 2 bases at V and 5 bases at J, with 10 bases in the middle. Germline CDR1 is LGHDT and CDR2 is YNNKEL (reference sequence). This CDR3 has 13 amino acids.

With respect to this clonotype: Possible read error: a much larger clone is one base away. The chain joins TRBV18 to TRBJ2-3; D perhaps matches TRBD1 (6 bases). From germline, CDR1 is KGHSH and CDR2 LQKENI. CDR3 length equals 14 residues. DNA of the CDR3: TGTGTCAGCTCAAACAGCTTTCAGGGGGATACGCAGTATTTT. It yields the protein CVSSNSFQGDTQYF.

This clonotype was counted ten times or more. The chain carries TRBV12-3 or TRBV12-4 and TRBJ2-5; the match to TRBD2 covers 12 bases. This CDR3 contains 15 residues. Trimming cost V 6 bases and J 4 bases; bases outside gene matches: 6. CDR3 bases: TGTGCCAGCAGCCCTAGCGGGGGGGCCATAGAGACCCAGTACTTC. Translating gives CASSPSGGAIETQYF.

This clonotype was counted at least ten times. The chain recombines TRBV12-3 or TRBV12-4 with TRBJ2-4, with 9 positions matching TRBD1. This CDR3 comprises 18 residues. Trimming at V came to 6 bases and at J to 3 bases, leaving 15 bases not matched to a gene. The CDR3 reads CASRQGQGGGVVKNIQYF. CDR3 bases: TGTGCCAGCAGACAGGGACAGGGAGGAGGGGTCGTCAAAAACATTCAGTACTTC.

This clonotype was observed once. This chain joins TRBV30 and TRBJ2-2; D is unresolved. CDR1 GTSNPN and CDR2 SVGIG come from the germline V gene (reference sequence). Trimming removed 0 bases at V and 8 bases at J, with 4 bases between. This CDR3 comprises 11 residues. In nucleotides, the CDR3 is TGTGCCTGGAGTGTTGTTGGGGAGCTGTTTTTT. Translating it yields CAWSVVGELFF.

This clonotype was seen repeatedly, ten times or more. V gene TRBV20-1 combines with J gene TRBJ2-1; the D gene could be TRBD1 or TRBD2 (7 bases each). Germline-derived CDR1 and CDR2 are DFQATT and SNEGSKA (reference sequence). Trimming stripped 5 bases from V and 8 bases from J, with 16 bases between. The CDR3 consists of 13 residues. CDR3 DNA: TGCAGTGCTCCAGGGGGGGGCGCGGATGAGCAGTTCTTC. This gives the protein CSAPGGGADEQFF.